This section outlines one T cell receptor beta chain sequence together with its context. Its cognate antigen is unknown. The sample comes from a study of OX40 agonist ivuxolimab in advanced cancers. Study-level background: Treatment of patients was with ivuxolimab, an agonistic anti-OX40 (CD134) antibody. At roughly 83% male, the cohort had a mean age of around 56 years, ranging from about 20 to 79.

TCRdb's copy holds only in-frame clones and misses some; the assay was immunoSEQ multiplex PCR. The table has about 40,000 clones, about 85% seen once. J gave up 9 bases and V 4 bases, and 14 bases lay outside the gene matches. The CDR3 runs 15 residues. Germline V gene data show CDR1 as SGHRS and CDR2 as YFSETQ. Study conclusions and caveats: Patients with a partial response at 0.1-3.0 mg/kg had among the lowest clonal expansion. Averaging showed that CD8+ T cells had more expanded clones than CD4+ did.

The chain has TRBV5-1 and TRBJ2-7, with 9 nucleotides matching TRBD1. This clonotype originated in an adult with an advanced solid tumor such as melanoma, head and neck, liver or kidney cancer. Sequences were derived from CD4+ or CD8+ T cells sorted from blood, sampled in a trial of the OX40 agonist ivuxolimab. This chain's CDR3 is CASSRTGTGRLAQYF. The DNA of the CDR3 is TGCGCCAGCAGCCGGACCGGGACAGGGCGTCTAGCGCAGTACTTC.